A single sample gave rise to the 14 T cell receptor beta chains below, sequenced in a study of CD8+ T cells in alopecia areata. The authors extracted RNA and reverse transcribed it into cDNA as the sequencing template. Data came from immunoSEQ multiplex PCR; TCRdb stores just in-frame clones and leaves some out. The data hold some 150,000 clones, with around 50% observed a single time. Sequenced here: CD4+ T cells sorted from blood, sampled at week 0. These receptors originate from a human donor with alopecia areata.

This clone was observed a few times. The chain has TRBV19 and TRBJ1-4, with D unclear. The CDR3 is made up of 13 amino acids. V was cut by 8 bases and J by 6 bases, with 13 bases left in between. CDR1 LNHDA and CDR2 SQIVND come from the germline V gene (reference sequence). CDR3 protein: CASGTLPDEKLFF. The CDR3 DNA sequence: TGTGCCAGTGGCACCTTACCGGATGAAAAACTGTTTTTT.

This sequence joins TRBV7-2 and TRBJ1-1, with D perhaps matching TRBD1 (6 bases). Per the germline V gene, CDR1 is SGHTA and CDR2 is FQGNSA. V was cut by 3 bases and J by 6 bases, with 14 bases left in between. This CDR3 contains 14 residues. In DNA, the CDR3 is TGTGCCAGCAGCTTCGACACAGGGAGAGCTGAAGCTTTCTTT. Translated: CASSFDTGRAEAFF.

The chain couples TRBV7-2 to TRBJ1-5; weak D call: TRBD1 (5 bases). Trimming shortened V by 5 bases and J by 0 bases, and 11 bases separated the two germline ends. The CDR3 length is 15 residues. Germline V CDR1 and CDR2: SGHTA, FQGNSA. For the CDR3, the DNA is TGTGCCAGCAGCGCGGTCGGGGGTAGCAATCAGCCCCAGCATTTT. Amino acids: CASSAVGGSNQPQHF.

The chain carries TRBV29-1 and TRBJ1-1; 7 positions agree with TRBD1. This CDR3 has 13 amino acids. J was trimmed by 0 bases and V by 7 bases; bases with no gene match: 5. Per germline, CDR1 SQVTM and CDR2 ANQGSEA. Here the CDR3 reads CSAAGGMNTEAFF. CDR3 sequence (DNA): TGCAGCGCCGCAGGGGGTATGAACACTGAAGCTTTCTTT.

This clone was detected a few times. This rearrangement joins TRBV6-5 to TRBJ1-5; unclear D gene. Germline V gene data show CDR1 as MNHEY and CDR2 as SVGAGI. Trimming cost V 2 bases and J 4 bases, with 6 bases left between them. The CDR3 consists of 13 residues. Written as DNA, the CDR3 is TGTGCCAGCAGTTACGGGATTAATCAGCCCCAGCATTTT. Protein sequence: CASSYGINQPQHF.

J is TRBJ2-5 and V is TRBV29-1, with D tentatively TRBD1 (6 bases). The germline V gene has CDR1 SQVTM and CDR2 ANQGSEA. Trimming removed 6 bases from V and 5 bases from J, with 13 bases in between. The CDR3 is 12 amino acids. The CDR3 sequence is CSVGRGSETQYF. The CDR3 nucleotides read TGCAGCGTGGGCAGGGGCAGTGAGACCCAGTACTTC.

The chain joins TRBV2 to TRBJ1-2, with 9 bases fitting TRBD1. V trimming: 10 bases; J trimming: 6 bases; junction bases outside the gene matches: 6. CDR1 is SNHLY, CDR2 FYNNEI, per germline. The CDR3 is 12 amino acids. The DNA for the CDR3 is TGTGCCACCTTAACAGGGGGCGATGGCTACACCTTC. Protein: CATLTGGDGYTF.

This clone was observed a handful of times. The chain is built from TRBV19 and TRBJ1-2; 7 bases match TRBD1. The germline CDR1 and CDR2 sequences are LNHDA and SQIVND (reference sequence). V gave up 6 bases and J gave up 6 bases; unmatched junction bases: 10. This CDR3 has 14 residues. The CDR3 sequence is CASRNSQGTDGYTF. DNA of the CDR3: TGTGCCAGTAGGAACTCACAGGGGACGGATGGCTACACCTTC.

The J gene is TRBJ2-3, the V gene TRBV7-3; D perhaps matches TRBD2 (6 bases). The CDR3 has 14 amino acids. The V end was cut by 5 bases, the J end by 9 bases, with 18 bases between. Germline V gene sequence: CDR1 SGHTA, CDR2 FQGTGA. CDR3 in amino acids: CASSDKRAGDTQYF. CDR3 in DNA: TGTGCCAGCAGCGATAAGCGGGCGGGTGACACGCAGTATTTT.

The chain employs TRBV7-9 and TRBJ2-3, with 7 bases that match TRBD1. CDR1 and CDR2 (germline): SEHNR, FQNEAQ (reference sequence). V was clipped by 5 bases and J by 8 bases; unmatched bases: 13. This CDR3 spans 15 amino acids. CDR3 in DNA: TGTGCCAGCAGCCAGGGGGAATCCGGGGAACGTACGCAGTATTTT. This translates into CASSQGESGERTQYF.

The chain carries TRBV7-8 and TRBJ2-7, with TRBD2 identical over 10 bases. The CDR3 is made up of 16 amino acids. CDR1 SGHVS and CDR2 FQNEAQ come from the germline V gene. V shed 3 bases and J 3 bases; nucleotides not matched to a gene: 8. CDR3 in amino acids: CASSFSVAGGIYEQYF. CDR3 sequence (DNA): TGTGCCAGCAGCTTTAGTGTAGCGGGGGGAATCTACGAGCAGTACTTC.

The rearrangement uses TRBV29-1 and TRBJ2-5, with D tentatively TRBD1 or TRBD2 (7 bases each). The CDR3 runs to 14 residues. Between the trimmed V and J ends, which lost 4 bases and 4 bases, there was a span of 16 bases. Germline loops: CDR1 SQVTM, CDR2 ANQGSEA. CDR3 amino acids: CSVGGDREGETQYF. Written as DNA, the CDR3 is TGCAGCGTTGGGGGCGACAGGGAGGGAGAGACCCAGTACTTC.

The chain employs TRBV5-6 and TRBJ2-1, with D possibly matching TRBD2 (5 bases). The CDR3 covers 13 residues. Germline loops: CDR1 SGHDT, CDR2 YYEEEE. V was cut by 1 base and J by 7 bases, with 9 bases left in between. This chain's CDR3 is CASSLRGWNEQFF. The CDR3 DNA reads as TGTGCCAGCAGCTTGCGGGGTTGGAATGAGCAGTTCTTC.

V is TRBV9 and J is TRBJ2-2; no firm D call. Trimming removed 0 bases from V and 2 bases from J, with 8 bases in between. In germline, CDR1 is SGDLS, CDR2 YYNGEE. This CDR3 has 15 amino acids. CDR3 DNA sequence: TGTGCCAGCAGCGTAGGGTGGTCTAACACCGGGGAGCTGTTTTTT. As protein: CASSVGWSNTGELFF.